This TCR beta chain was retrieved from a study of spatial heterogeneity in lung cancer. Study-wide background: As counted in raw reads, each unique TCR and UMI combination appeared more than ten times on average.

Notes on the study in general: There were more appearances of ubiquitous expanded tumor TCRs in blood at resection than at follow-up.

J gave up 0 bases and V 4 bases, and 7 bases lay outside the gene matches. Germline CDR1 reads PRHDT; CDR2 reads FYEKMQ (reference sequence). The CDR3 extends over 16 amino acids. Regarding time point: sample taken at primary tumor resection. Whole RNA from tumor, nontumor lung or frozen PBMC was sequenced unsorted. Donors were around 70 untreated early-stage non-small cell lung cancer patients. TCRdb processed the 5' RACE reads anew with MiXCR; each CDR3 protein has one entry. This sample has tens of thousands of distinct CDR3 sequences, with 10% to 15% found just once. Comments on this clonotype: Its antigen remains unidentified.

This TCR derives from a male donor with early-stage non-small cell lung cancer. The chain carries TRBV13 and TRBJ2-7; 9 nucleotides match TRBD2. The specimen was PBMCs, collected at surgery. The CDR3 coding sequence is TGTGCCAGCAGCTGGAAGCGGGAGGCGAGCTCCTACGAGCAGTACTTC. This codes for CASSWKREASSYEQYF.